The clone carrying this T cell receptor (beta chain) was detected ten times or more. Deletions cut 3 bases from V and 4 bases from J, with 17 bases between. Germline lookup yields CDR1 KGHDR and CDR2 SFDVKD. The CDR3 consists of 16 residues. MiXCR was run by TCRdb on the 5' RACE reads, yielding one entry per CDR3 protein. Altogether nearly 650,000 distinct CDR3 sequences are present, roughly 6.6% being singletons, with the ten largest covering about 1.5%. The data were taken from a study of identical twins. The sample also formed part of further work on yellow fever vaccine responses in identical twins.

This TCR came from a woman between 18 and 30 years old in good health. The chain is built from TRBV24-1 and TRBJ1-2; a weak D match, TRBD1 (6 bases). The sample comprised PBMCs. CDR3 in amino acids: CATSDAGQRGGYGYTF. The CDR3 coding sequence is TGTGCCACCAGTGATGCCGGACAGCGCGGAGGCTATGGCTACACCTTC.